These 24 T cell receptor beta chains came from one sample sequenced in a study of blood T cell repertoires in COVID-19. Here immunoSEQ multiplex PCR was the method, and the copy in TCRdb shows in-frame clones only, minus some. The sample has fewer than 450,000 clones; about 90% are singletons. Sequences were obtained from PBMCs or T cells enriched from blood (not recorded which). The receptor set was obtained from a man aged 18 to 35 who had recovered from COVID-19.

CDR3 region: CSAQTGGNQPQHF. Here the CDR3 DNA reads TGCAGCGCTCAGACAGGGGGCAATCAGCCCCAGCATTTT. This chain connects TRBV29-1 to TRBJ1-5; TRBD1 matches at 8 bases. CDR1 and CDR2 from the germline V gene are SQVTM and ANQGSEA. The CDR3 length is 13 residues. V gave up 7 bases and J gave up 2 bases; unmatched junction bases: 4.

V and J are TRBV2 and TRBJ1-6; 8 bases map to TRBD1. J was trimmed by 10 bases and V by 1 base; bases with no gene match: 6. CDR3 size: 15 residues. Germline V gives CDR1 SNHLY, CDR2 FYNNEI. CDR3 DNA sequence: TGTGCCAGCAGTGAAGGCCAGGGGGCGAGGTCACCCCTCCACTTT. Protein product: CASSEGQGARSPLHF.

This clone was picked up a small number of times. The rearrangement joins TRBV28 to TRBJ2-7, with D perhaps TRBD1 (6 bases). The CDR3 has 13 amino acids. V was shortened by 7 bases and J by 3 bases, with 13 bases between the two germline ends. Germline loops: CDR1 MDHEN, CDR2 SYDVKM. Here the CDR3 reads CASTMTGLYEQYF. DNA of the CDR3: TGTGCCAGCACCATGACAGGTCTCTACGAGCAGTACTTC. The full variable domain, completed using reference TRBV28 and TRBJ2-7, is DVKVTQSSRYLVKRTGEKVFLECVQDMDHENMFWYRQDPGLGLRLIYFSYDVKMKEKGDIPEGYSVSREKKERFSLILESASTNQTSMYLCASTMTGLYEQYFGPGTRLTVT.

The chain recombines TRBV29-1 with TRBJ1-1; a weak D match, TRBD1 (5 bases). The CDR3 loop spans 14 amino acids. Germline V lookup: CDR1 SQVTM, CDR2 ANQGSEA. Trimming took 3 bases from V and 4 from J, leaving 15 bases between them. As DNA, the CDR3 is TGCAGCGTTGACCGTAGTGGGCAGGGCACTGAAGCTTTCTTT. The encoded protein is CSVDRSGQGTEAFF.

The chain employs TRBV7-9 and TRBJ2-2; unclear D gene. The germline V gene has CDR1 SEHNR and CDR2 FQNEAQ (reference sequence). Trimming took 5 bases from V and 4 from J, leaving 14 bases between them. There are 15 residues in the CDR3. CDR3 residues: CASSQTYSPTGELFF. DNA of the CDR3: TGTGCCAGCAGCCAGACCTACAGCCCCACCGGGGAGCTGTTTTTT.

The V gene is TRBV3-1 (or the pseudogene TRBV3-2), the J gene TRBJ1-2; D not resolved. Deletions cut 1 base from V and 0 bases from J, with 9 bases between. This CDR3 comprises 15 residues. The germline CDR1 and CDR2 sequences are LGHDT and YNNKEL (reference sequence). For the CDR3, the DNA is TGTGCCAGCAGCCAAGGAGGTATAGCTAACTATGGCTACACCTTC. Amino acid sequence: CASSQGGIANYGYTF.

V gene TRBV9 combines with J gene TRBJ1-5, with 7 bases identical to TRBD1. This CDR3 comprises 15 residues. Looked up from germline, CDR1 is SGDLS and CDR2 is YYNGEE. V was clipped by 4 bases and J by 4 bases; unmatched bases: 8. The CDR3 here is CASSPGGIGNQPQHF. CDR3 bases: TGTGCCAGCAGCCCAGGGGGGATCGGGAATCAGCCCCAGCATTTT.

The chain joins TRBV7-6 to TRBJ2-1, with 8 nucleotides matching TRBD2. V gave up 2 bases and J gave up 5 bases; unmatched junction bases: 5. Germline CDR1 SGHVS, CDR2 FNYEAQ. This CDR3 comprises 15 residues. The CDR3 DNA reads as TGTGCCAGCAGCTTAATCGGGGGGGTAGACAATGAGCAGTTCTTC. Translation: CASSLIGGVDNEQFF.

J is TRBJ2-3 and V is TRBV6-1; D is ambiguous. The CDR3 extends over 14 amino acids. Germline V gene data show CDR1 as MNHNS and CDR2 as SASEGT. V shed 1 base and J shed 1 base, with 6 bases lying between them. CDR3 coding DNA: TGTGCCAGCAGTGAAGACAGCCGCACAGATACGCAGTATTTT. Translation: CASSEDSRTDTQYF.

This clone was recorded only once. The chain uses TRBV27 and TRBJ1-2; D may be TRBD1 (5 bases). Germline-derived CDR1 and CDR2 are MNHEY and SMNVEV (reference sequence). V shed 6 bases and J shed 7 bases, with 15 bases lying between them. The CDR3 totals 13 residues. This CDR3 is CASSLGGIGGYTF. CDR3 coding DNA: TGTGCCAGCAGCCTTGGGGGGATAGGTGGCTACACCTTC.

CDR3 coding DNA: TGTGCCAGCAGCGAACGTACCCTAGCGGCCTCCTACGAGCAGTACTTC. It yields the protein CASSERTLAASYEQYF. The chain recombines TRBV4-2 with TRBJ2-7, with 7 positions matching TRBD2. Germline CDR1 and CDR2: LGHNA and YNFKEQ. J lost 0 bases, V lost 5 bases, and 10 bases had no gene match. The CDR3 spans 16 residues.

This rearrangement joins TRBV11-2 to TRBJ1-4; 8 positions match TRBD1. V was pared by 1 base and J by 7 bases, with 11 bases of the junction left unmatched. Germline V gives CDR1 SGHAT, CDR2 FQNNGV. The CDR3 runs to 17 residues. The CDR3 sequence: CASSLGAQGARREKLFF. The CDR3 DNA reads as TGTGCCAGCAGCTTAGGTGCTCAGGGGGCGCGACGTGAAAAACTGTTTTTT.

The V call is TRBV19, the J call TRBJ1-4; D is possibly TRBD1 (6 bases). Between the trimmed V and J ends, which lost 10 bases and 0 bases, there was a span of 18 bases. Germline values: CDR1 LNHDA, CDR2 SQIVND (reference sequence). CDR3 size: 16 residues. The CDR3 loop is CATRDRSFATNEKLFF. The CDR3 DNA reads TGTGCCACCCGAGACAGGTCCTTTGCAACTAATGAAAAACTGTTTTTT.

The chain employs TRBV29-1 and TRBJ2-7; 7 bases agree with TRBD2. Germline assignment: CDR1 SQVTM and CDR2 ANQGSEA. Trimming at V came to 6 bases and at J to 6 bases, leaving 14 bases not matched to a gene. This CDR3 comprises 14 residues. The CDR3 spells CSVMGRLAQGEQYF. CDR3 sequence (DNA): TGCAGCGTCATGGGTCGACTAGCCCAAGGCGAGCAGTACTTC.

This clone occurred a few times. This chain connects TRBV19 to TRBJ1-4; D may be TRBD1 (5 bases). The CDR3 is 15 residues long. Trimming took off 5 bases at V and 5 bases at J, with 15 bases between the two ends. The germline V gene has CDR1 LNHDA and CDR2 SQIVND (reference sequence). The CDR3 is CASSPDGGFNEKLFF. In DNA, the CDR3 is TGTGCCAGTAGTCCCGACGGGGGATTCAATGAAAAACTGTTTTTT. The full variable domain, its missing parts supplied by reference TRBV19 and TRBJ1-4, is DGGITQSPKYLFRKEGQNVTLSCEQNLNHDAMYWYRQDPGQGLRLIYYSQIVNDFQKGDIAEGYSVSREKKESFPLTVTSAQKNPTAFYLCASSPDGGFNEKLFFGSGTQLSVL.

This clone is a singleton in its sample. The CDR3 DNA reads TGTGCCAGCAGCCCCGATTTAGTTGTCACAGATACGCAGTATTTT. The encoded protein is CASSPDLVVTDTQYF. The V gene is TRBV9, the J gene TRBJ2-3; D is undetermined. The germline V gene has CDR1 SGDLS and CDR2 YYNGEE. Trimming removed 4 bases at V and 2 bases at J, with 14 bases between. The CDR3 runs 15 residues.

This clone has just one count. This chain joins TRBV7-2 and TRBJ1-5, with D hard to call. Germline V gene sequence: CDR1 SGHTA, CDR2 FQGNSA. This CDR3 region has 13 residues. The V and J ends lost 1 base and 7 bases respectively, with 8 bases between them. The CDR3 coding sequence is TGTGCCAGCAGCTTAGAAAGGGAGCAGCCCCAGCATTTT. Translated: CASSLEREQPQHF.

V is TRBV27 and J is TRBJ1-5; D remains unclear. With 2 bases removed from V and 7 bases from J, the gap between germline ends came to 9 bases. There are 13 residues in the CDR3. Looked up from germline, CDR1 is MNHEY and CDR2 is SMNVEV (reference sequence). The CDR3 DNA follows: TGTGCCAGCAGTTTAGGTTCGGGGCAGCCCCAGCATTTT. Translated: CASSLGSGQPQHF.

This clone was observed a few times. This chain links TRBV4-1 with TRBJ1-5; the match to TRBD1 covers 7 bases. Germline-derived CDR1 and CDR2 are MGHRA and YSYEKL. V shed 1 base and J 11 bases; nucleotides not matched to a gene: 2. CDR3 size: 12 residues. CDR3 sequence (DNA): TGCGCCAGCAGCCAAGCAGGGGGTGCCCAGCATTTT. It specifies CASSQAGGAQHF.

The V gene is TRBV5-6, the J gene TRBJ1-1, with unresolved D. Germline-derived CDR1 and CDR2 are SGHDT and YYEEEE. Trimming left V 0 bases short and J 4 bases short, with 13 bases between. The CDR3 sequence is 15 residues long. CDR3 DNA: TGTGCCAGCAGCTTGGCCCTGGAGGGAGGCACTGAAGCTTTCTTT. This sequence encodes CASSLALEGGTEAFF.

The V and J genes are TRBV28 and TRBJ2-7, with TRBD2 matching 10 bases. The germline gives CDR1 MDHEN, CDR2 SYDVKM. The CDR3 is 15 amino acids. V dropped 2 bases and J dropped 0; count of bases not matched to a gene: 1. CDR3 in DNA: TGTGCCAGCAGTTTAGTAGCGGGAGGCTCCTACGAGCAGTACTTC. Residues: CASSLVAGGSYEQYF.

The CDR3 here is CASSPYLGLNTEAFF. In nucleotides, the CDR3 is TGTGCCAGCAGCCCCTACCTAGGTTTGAACACTGAAGCTTTCTTT. J is TRBJ1-1 and V is TRBV5-8; D is uncertain. The CDR3 runs to 15 residues. Germline assignment: CDR1 SGHTS and CDR2 YDEGEE. Trimming stripped 4 bases from V and 0 bases from J, with 13 bases between.

J is TRBJ2-5 and V is TRBV19; D is possibly TRBD2 (7 bases). This CDR3 is built from 14 residues. Trimming took off 1 base at V and 5 bases at J, with 11 bases between the two ends. Germline V gene lookup returns CDR1 LNHDA and CDR2 SQIVND (reference sequence). The CDR3 region has the DNA TGTGCCAGTAGTATAGCGCGGGGGCCGGAGACCCAGTACTTC. Translated, it gives CASSIARGPETQYF.

The V call is TRBV7-9, the J call TRBJ1-1; a weak D match, TRBD1 (6 bases). CDR3 length equals 14 residues. Trimming removed 5 bases from V and 2 bases from J, with 12 bases in between. Per germline, CDR1 SEHNR and CDR2 FQNEAQ (reference sequence). CDR3 sequence (DNA): TGTGCCAGCAGCGAACAGGGATCCAACACTGAAGCTTTCTTT. Amino acids: CASSEQGSNTEAFF.